This entry lists 11 T cell receptor beta chains sequenced from one sample in a study of vaccination and CD4 T cells after COVID-19. As for treatment: roughly 11-day PBMC culture with coronavirus spike peptide pools or control peptides (ViraFEST assay). Researchers used the Oncomine TCR Beta short-read assay to sequence DNA from cultured CD4+ T cells. TCRdb re-called the PCR reads with MiXCR, one entry per CDR3 protein. Of 10,000 or so distinct CDR3 sequences detected, 32% appear once; the ten largest clones hold approximately 29%. No cognate antigen is known for these TCRs. Sequencing input: cultured CD4+ T cells from blood. Source of these receptors: a human donor with COVID-19.

The gene calls are TRBV10-3 and TRBJ1-2, with D possibly being TRBD1 (6 bases). The ends were cut back, 7 bases at V and 7 bases at J, with 13 bases in the middle. The V gene's germline CDR1 is ENHRY and CDR2 SYGVKD. This CDR3 region has 12 residues. CDR3 loop: CAITATGSGYTF. The CDR3 coding sequence is TGTGCCATCACAGCGACAGGTTCTGGCTACACCTTC.

This chain links TRBV4-2 with TRBJ1-2; a possible D gene is TRBD1 (5 bases). V lost 0 bases to trimming and J lost 6 bases, with 17 bases between them. The V gene's germline CDR1 is LGHNA and CDR2 YNFKEQ. This CDR3 has 16 amino acids. CDR3 in DNA: TGTGCCAGCAGCCAAGATACCGCGGGTAGGGGTGATGGCTACACCTTC. As protein: CASSQDTAGRGDGYTF.

The V gene is TRBV5-4, the J gene TRBJ1-2, with D hard to call. The CDR3 spans 16 residues. The germline V gene has CDR1 SGHNT and CDR2 YYREEE (reference sequence). V was clipped by 0 bases and J by 4 bases, with 16 bases between them. CDR3 nucleotides: TGTGCCAGCAGCTTGGAGGCCGGGGAGGCTAGCTATGGCTACACCTTC. It specifies CASSLEAGEASYGYTF.

The chain joins TRBV12-3 or TRBV12-4 to TRBJ1-5, with unresolved D. The CDR3 runs 16 residues. Trimming removed 2 bases from V and 1 base from J, with 12 bases in between. The CDR3 nucleotides read TGTGCCAGCAGTTTACGAGCAGGAGGGAGCAATCAGCCCCAGCATTTT. Residues: CASSLRAGGSNQPQHF.

V usage is TRBV5-5 and J usage is TRBJ2-7; D is possibly TRBD1 (5 bases). Trimming removed 0 bases at V and 2 bases at J, with 12 bases between. The CDR3 contains 15 residues. Germline-derived CDR1 and CDR2 are SGHKS and YYEKEE (reference sequence). The CDR3 DNA reads as TGTGCCAGCAGCTTGGTAGGGGATCAAACCTACGAGCAGTACTTC. Protein: CASSLVGDQTYEQYF.

This sequence joins TRBV6-1 and TRBJ2-6; D not certain. Per the germline V gene, CDR1 is MNHNS and CDR2 is SASEGT. The length of the CDR3 is 18 residues. Trimming took off 6 bases at V and 0 bases at J, with 18 bases between the two ends. The CDR3 DNA is TGTGCCAGCAGCCGCCTTGCGCTTATTTCCTCTGGGGCCAACGTCCTGACTTTC. Translation: CASSRLALISSGANVLTF.

This clonotype was counted a single time. The V call is TRBV7-9, the J call TRBJ2-7; 10 bases line up with TRBD2. CDR3 size: 19 residues. V lost 0 bases to trimming and J lost 0 bases; unmatched junction nucleotides: 11. CDR1 is SEHNR, CDR2 FQNEAQ, per germline (reference sequence). CDR3 sequence: CASSLAPSSGGYLSYEQYF. The CDR3 region has the DNA TGTGCCAGCAGCTTAGCGCCTTCTAGCGGGGGATACCTCTCCTACGAGCAGTACTTC. Full variable domain (rest looked up from reference TRBV7-9 and TRBJ2-7): DTGVSQNPRHKITKRGQNVTFRCDPISEHNRLYWYRQTLGQGPEFLTYFQNEAQLEKSRLLSDRFSAERPKGSFSTLEIQRTEQGDSAMYLCASSLAPSSGGYLSYEQYFGPGTRLTVT.

This clonotype was detected a few times. This chain connects TRBV19 to TRBJ1-2; 10 bases are a match to TRBD1. From germline, CDR1 is LNHDA and CDR2 SQIVND (reference sequence). The CDR3 is 15 residues long. With 3 bases clipped from V and 4 bases from J, the junction kept 5 bases outside the gene matches. The CDR3 loop reads CASSIGTGEVYGYTF. Here the CDR3 DNA reads TGTGCCAGTAGTATCGGGACAGGGGAGGTCTATGGCTACACCTTC.

The J gene is TRBJ2-4, the V gene TRBV7-2; D might be TRBD1 (6 bases). Between the trimmed V and J ends, which lost 1 base and 7 bases, there was a span of 14 bases. The CDR3 is 15 residues long. Germline V gives CDR1 SGHTA, CDR2 FQGNSA. DNA for the CDR3: TGTGCCAGCAGCTTAGGTCCCAGGGGTGGGAACATTCAGTACTTC. Encoded protein: CASSLGPRGGNIQYF.

This clonotype was picked up a small number of times. The V call is TRBV6-5, the J call TRBJ1-1; D gene unclear. Trimming stripped 0 bases from V and 8 bases from J, with 13 bases between. CDR3 length: 14 residues. The V gene's germline CDR1 is MNHEY and CDR2 SVGAGI. The CDR3 DNA sequence: TGTGCCAGCAGTTACTCAGGTTGGGGAGGCGAAGCTTTCTTT. This sequence encodes CASSYSGWGGEAFF.

This clonotype was recorded a few times. The chain is built from TRBV29-1 and TRBJ1-6, with 10 bases identical to TRBD1. This CDR3 comprises 15 residues. With 5 bases clipped from V and 7 bases from J, the junction kept 8 bases outside the gene matches. The germline V gene encodes CDR1 SQVTM and CDR2 ANQGSEA. The CDR3: CSVSEGGQGNSPLHF. The CDR3 coding sequence is TGCAGCGTTAGCGAAGGGGGACAGGGGAATTCACCCCTCCACTTT. Filled out from reference TRBV29-1 and TRBJ1-6, the complete variable domain reads SAVISQKPSRDICQRGTSLTIQCQVDSQVTMMFWYRQQPGQSLTLIATANQGSEATYESGFVIDKFPISRPNLTFSTLTVSNMSPEDSSIYLCSVSEGGQGNSPLHFGNGTRLTVT.